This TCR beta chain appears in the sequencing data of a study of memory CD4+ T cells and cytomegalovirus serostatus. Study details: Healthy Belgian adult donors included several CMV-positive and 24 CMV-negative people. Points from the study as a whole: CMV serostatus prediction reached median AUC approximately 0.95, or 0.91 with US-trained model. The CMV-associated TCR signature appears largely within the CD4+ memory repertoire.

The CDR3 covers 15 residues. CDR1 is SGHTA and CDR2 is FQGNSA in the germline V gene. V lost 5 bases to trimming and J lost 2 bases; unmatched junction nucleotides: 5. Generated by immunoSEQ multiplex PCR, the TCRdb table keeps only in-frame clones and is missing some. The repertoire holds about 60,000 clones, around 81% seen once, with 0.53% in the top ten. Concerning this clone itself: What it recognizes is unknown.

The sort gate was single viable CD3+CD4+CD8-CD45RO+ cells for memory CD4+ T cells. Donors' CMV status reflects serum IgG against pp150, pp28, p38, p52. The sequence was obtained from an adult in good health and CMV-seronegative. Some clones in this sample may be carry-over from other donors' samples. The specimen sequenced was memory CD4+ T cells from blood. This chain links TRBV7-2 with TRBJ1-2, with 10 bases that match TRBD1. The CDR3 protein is CASSPGQGENYGYTF. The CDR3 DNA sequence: TGTGCCAGCAGCCCCGGACAGGGGGAGAACTATGGCTACACCTTC.